This T cell receptor (beta chain) was recovered during a study of T cells after yellow fever vaccination. Regarding the study as a whole: Reappearance after the booster was seen for most primary-vaccination clones, at 95% to 97% CD4 and around 90% CD8.

At least ten counts were recorded for this clonotype. Its cognate antigen is unknown. TCR cDNA was made by 5'RACE template switching, adding a universal primer site and UMIs. MiXCR, applied by TCRdb to the 5' RACE reads, yields one record per CDR3 protein. The sample consists of approximately 300,000 distinct CDR3 sequences, approximately 12% of them appearing once. The CDR3 length is 15 residues. Germline CDR1 is SGHTA and CDR2 is FQGNSA. Between the trimmed V and J ends, which lost 2 bases and 2 bases, there was a span of 11 bases. The V and J genes are TRBV7-2 and TRBJ2-3; no clear D gene. The sequence was collected from a man aged 18 to 35 who received the YFV17D yellow fever vaccine. The sample in question was CD4+ T cells sorted from PBMCs, obtained 45 days after the yellow fever booster vaccination. This CDR3 is CASSLLRLVTDTQYF. DNA for the CDR3: TGTGCCAGCAGCTTATTGCGCTTAGTCACAGATACGCAGTATTTT.